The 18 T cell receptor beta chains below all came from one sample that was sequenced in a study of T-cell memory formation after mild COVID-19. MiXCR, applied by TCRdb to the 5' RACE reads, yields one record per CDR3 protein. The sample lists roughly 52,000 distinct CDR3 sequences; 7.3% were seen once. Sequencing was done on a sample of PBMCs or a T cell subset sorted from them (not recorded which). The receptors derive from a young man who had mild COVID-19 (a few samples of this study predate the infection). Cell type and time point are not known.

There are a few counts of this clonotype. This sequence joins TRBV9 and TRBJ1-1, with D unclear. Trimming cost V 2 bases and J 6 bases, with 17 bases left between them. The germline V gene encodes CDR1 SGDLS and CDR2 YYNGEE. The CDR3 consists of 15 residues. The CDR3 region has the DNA TGTGCCAGCAGCGTGCAGGCCAACCTTAACGCTGAAGCTTTCTTT. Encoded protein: CASSVQANLNAEAFF.

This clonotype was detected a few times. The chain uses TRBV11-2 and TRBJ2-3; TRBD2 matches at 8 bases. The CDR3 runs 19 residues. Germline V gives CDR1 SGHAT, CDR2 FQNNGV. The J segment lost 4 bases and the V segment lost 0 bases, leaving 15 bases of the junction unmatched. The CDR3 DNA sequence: TGTGCCAGCAGCTTAGATACCCGAGCGGGGGCGCCTAGATCAGATACGCAGTATTTT. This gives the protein CASSLDTRAGAPRSDTQYF.

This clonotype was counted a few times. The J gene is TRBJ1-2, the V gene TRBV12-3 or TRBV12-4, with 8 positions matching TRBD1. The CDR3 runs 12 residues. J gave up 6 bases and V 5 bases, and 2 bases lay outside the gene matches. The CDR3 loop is CASSRTGHGYTF. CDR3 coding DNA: TGTGCCAGCAGTCGGACAGGGCATGGCTACACCTTC.

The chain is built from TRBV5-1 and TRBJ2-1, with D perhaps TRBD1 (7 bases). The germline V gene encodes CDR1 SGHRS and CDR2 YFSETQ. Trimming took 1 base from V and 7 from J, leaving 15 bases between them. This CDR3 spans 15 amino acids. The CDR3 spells CASSLYGQEGNEQFF. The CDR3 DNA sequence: TGCGCCAGCAGCTTGTACGGACAGGAGGGGAATGAGCAGTTCTTC.

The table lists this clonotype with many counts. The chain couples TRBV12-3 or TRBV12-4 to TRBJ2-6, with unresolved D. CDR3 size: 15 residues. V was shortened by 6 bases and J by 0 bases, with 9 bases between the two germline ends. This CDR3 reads CASSLSSSGANVLTF. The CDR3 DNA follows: TGTGCCAGCAGCCTGTCTTCCTCTGGGGCCAACGTCCTGACTTTC.

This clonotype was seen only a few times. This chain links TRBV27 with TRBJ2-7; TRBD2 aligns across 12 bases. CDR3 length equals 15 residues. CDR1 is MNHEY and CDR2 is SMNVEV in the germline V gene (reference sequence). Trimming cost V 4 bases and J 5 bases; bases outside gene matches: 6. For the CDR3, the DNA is TGTGCCAGCAGTTCCCGACTAGCGGGGGTAAACGAGCAGTACTTC. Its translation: CASSSRLAGVNEQYF.

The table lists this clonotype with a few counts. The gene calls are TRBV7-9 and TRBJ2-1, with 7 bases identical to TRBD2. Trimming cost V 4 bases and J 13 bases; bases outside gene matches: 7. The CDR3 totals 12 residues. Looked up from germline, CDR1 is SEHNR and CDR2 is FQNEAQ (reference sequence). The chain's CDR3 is CASSSDTGGQFF. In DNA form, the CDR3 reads TGTGCCAGCAGCTCCGATACGGGAGGACAGTTCTTC.

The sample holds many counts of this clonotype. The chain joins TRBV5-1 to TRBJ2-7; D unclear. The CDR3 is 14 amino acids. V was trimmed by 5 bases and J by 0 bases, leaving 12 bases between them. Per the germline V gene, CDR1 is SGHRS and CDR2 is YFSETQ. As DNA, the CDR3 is TGCGCCAGCAGGGGCCAGACCAGCTCCTACGAGCAGTACTTC. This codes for CASRGQTSSYEQYF.

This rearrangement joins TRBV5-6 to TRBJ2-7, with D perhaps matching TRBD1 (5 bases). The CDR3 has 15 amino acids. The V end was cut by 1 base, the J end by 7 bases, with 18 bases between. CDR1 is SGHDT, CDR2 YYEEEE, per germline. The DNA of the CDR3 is TGTGCCAGCAGCTTGATCGCAGGGAACCCTACGGAGCAGTACGTC. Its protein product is CASSLIAGNPTEQYV.

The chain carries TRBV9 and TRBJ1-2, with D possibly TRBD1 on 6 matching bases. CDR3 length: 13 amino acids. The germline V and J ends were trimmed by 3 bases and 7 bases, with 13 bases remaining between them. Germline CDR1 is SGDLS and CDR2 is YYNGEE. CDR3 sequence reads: CASSGPGQSGYTF. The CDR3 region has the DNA TGTGCCAGCAGCGGGCCCGGACAGAGTGGCTACACCTTC. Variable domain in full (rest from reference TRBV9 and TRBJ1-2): DSGVTQTPKHLITATGQRVTLRCSPRSGDLSVYWYQQSLDQGLQFLIQYYNGEERAKGNILERFSAQQFPDLHSELNLSSLELGDSALYFCASSGPGQSGYTFGSGTRLTVV.

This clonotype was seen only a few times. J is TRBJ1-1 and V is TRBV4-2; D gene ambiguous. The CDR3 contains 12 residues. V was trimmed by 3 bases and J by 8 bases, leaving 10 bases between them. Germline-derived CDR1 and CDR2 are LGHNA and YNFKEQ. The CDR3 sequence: CASSQERGEAFF. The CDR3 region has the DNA TGTGCCAGCAGCCAGGAACGGGGAGAAGCTTTCTTT.

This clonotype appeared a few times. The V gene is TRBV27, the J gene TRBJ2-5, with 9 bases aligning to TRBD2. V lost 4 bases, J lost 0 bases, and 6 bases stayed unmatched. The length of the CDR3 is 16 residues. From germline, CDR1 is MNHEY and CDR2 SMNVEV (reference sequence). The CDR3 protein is CASSSRASGDQETQYF. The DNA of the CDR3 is TGTGCCAGCAGTTCCAGGGCTAGCGGGGACCAAGAGACCCAGTACTTC.

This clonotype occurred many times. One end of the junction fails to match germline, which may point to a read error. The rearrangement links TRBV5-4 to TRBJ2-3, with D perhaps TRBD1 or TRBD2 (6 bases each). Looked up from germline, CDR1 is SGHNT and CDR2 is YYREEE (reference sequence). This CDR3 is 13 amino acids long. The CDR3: CASTDMGGGSEDF. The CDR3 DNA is TGTGCCAGCACCGACATGGGGGGCGGAAGTGAAGATTTT. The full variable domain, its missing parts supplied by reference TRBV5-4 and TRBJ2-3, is ETGVTQSPTHLIKTRGQQVTLRCSSQSGHNTVSWYQQALGQGPQFIFQYYREEENGRGNFPPRFSGLQFPNYSSELNVNALELDDSALYLCASTDMGGGSEDFGPGTRLTVL.

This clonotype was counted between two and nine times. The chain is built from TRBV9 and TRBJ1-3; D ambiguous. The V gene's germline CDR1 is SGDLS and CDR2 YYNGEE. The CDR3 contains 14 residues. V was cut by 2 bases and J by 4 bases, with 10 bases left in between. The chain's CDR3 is CASSVFGLGNTIYF. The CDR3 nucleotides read TGTGCCAGCAGCGTCTTCGGGCTCGGAAACACCATATATTTT.

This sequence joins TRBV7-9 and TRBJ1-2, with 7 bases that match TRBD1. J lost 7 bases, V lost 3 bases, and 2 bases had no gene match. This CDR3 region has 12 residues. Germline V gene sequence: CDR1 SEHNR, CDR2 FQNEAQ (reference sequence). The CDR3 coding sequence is TGTGCCAGCAGCTTTGCAGGGGGTGGCTACACCTTC. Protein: CASSFAGGGYTF.

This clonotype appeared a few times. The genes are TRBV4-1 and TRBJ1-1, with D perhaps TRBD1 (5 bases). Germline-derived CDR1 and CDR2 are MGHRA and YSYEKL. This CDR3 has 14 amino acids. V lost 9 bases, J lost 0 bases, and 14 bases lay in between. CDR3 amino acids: CASRGLTVNTEAFF. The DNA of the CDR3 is TGCGCCAGTCGGGGCCTAACAGTGAACACTGAAGCTTTCTTT.

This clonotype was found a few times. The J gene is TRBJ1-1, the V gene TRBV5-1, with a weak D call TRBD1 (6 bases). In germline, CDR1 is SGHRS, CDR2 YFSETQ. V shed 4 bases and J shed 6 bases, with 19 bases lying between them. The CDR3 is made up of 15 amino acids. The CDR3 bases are TGCGCCAGCAGCCCCCGGAGCGTCGAGGGGGCTGAAGCTTTCTTT. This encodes CASSPRSVEGAEAFF.

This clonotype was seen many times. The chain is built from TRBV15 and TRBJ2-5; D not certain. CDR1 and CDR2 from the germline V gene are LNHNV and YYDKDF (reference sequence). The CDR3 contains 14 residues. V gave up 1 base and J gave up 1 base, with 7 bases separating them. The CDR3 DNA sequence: TGTGCCACCAGCAGAGGAGGATTCCAAGAGACCCAGTACTTC. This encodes CATSRGGFQETQYF.